What follows are 12 T cell receptor beta chains derived from one specimen sequenced in a study of blood T cells in healthy people across ages. A second 7 to 11 cycle PCR used barcoded and J-beta primers. TCRdb fed the 5' RACE reads into MiXCR, producing one record per CDR3 protein. The sample consists of fewer than 900,000 distinct CDR3 sequences, approximately 43% of them appearing once. The specimen was blood. The receptor set was obtained from a woman aged 60-75 years in good health.

The chain carries TRBV24-1 and TRBJ2-5; TRBD2 matches 13 bases. J was trimmed by 5 bases and V by 3 bases; bases with no gene match: 5. Germline V CDR1 and CDR2: KGHDR, SFDVKD. The CDR3 totals 16 residues. The CDR3 is CATSDATSGRTETQYF. For the CDR3, the DNA is TGTGCCACCAGTGATGCGACTAGCGGGAGGACCGAGACCCAGTACTTC.

In this sample, this clonotype turned up many times. The chain links TRBV3-1 to TRBJ2-7; weak D call: TRBD2 (5 bases). Germline-derived CDR1 and CDR2 are LGHDT and YNNKEL (reference sequence). Trimming stripped 4 bases from V and 0 bases from J, with 10 bases between. CDR3 length: 14 amino acids. The CDR3 region has the DNA TGTGCCAGCAGCCCGCAGCGGAGCTCCTACGAGCAGTACTTC. This sequence encodes CASSPQRSSYEQYF.

This clonotype appeared many times. The V and J genes are TRBV20-1 and TRBJ1-5; D gene ambiguous. The CDR3 is 12 residues long. V was cut by 0 bases and J by 6 bases, with 6 bases left in between. Germline values: CDR1 DFQATT, CDR2 SNEGSKA (reference sequence). The CDR3 region is CSARDLGQPQHF. In DNA form, the CDR3 reads TGCAGTGCTAGAGATTTAGGTCAGCCCCAGCATTTT.

The rearrangement links TRBV20-1 to TRBJ2-7; D is uncertain. The J call is doubtful: the DNA matches TRBJ2-5 better. This CDR3 spans 14 amino acids. The germline V gene has CDR1 DFQATT and CDR2 SNEGSKA (reference sequence). This chain's CDR3 is CSAIPQSSQETQYF. The CDR3 nucleotides are TGCAGTGCTATACCGCAGAGTAGCCAAGAGACCCAGTACTTC.

The chain uses TRBV6-6 and TRBJ1-2; 10 bases are a match to TRBD1. Germline V gene sequence: CDR1 MNHNY, CDR2 SVGAGI (reference sequence). The CDR3 covers 16 residues. V dropped 0 bases and J dropped 5; count of bases not matched to a gene: 6. The CDR3 DNA reads as TGTGCCAGCAGTTACTCGAGCGGGGGACAGGGGTATGGCTACACCTTC. Its protein product is CASSYSSGGQGYGYTF.

The chain recombines TRBV5-1 with TRBJ2-1; 10 nucleotides match TRBD1. With 0 bases clipped from V and 6 bases from J, the junction kept 9 bases outside the gene matches. The V gene's germline CDR1 is SGHRS and CDR2 YFSETQ. The length of the CDR3 is 17 residues. In nucleotides, the CDR3 is TGCGCCAGCAGCTTGGTAGGGGGACAGGGGCGCACCAATGAGCAGTTCTTC. It yields the protein CASSLVGGQGRTNEQFF.

As concerns this clonotype: A junction boundary mismatches the germline segment, possibly from a read error. V is TRBV7-7 and J is TRBJ2-5; the match to TRBD2 covers 7 bases. The V gene's germline CDR1 is SSHAT and CDR2 FNYEAQ (reference sequence). The CDR3 extends over 15 amino acids. The CDR3 here is CASSPTPGLYETQYF. The CDR3 nucleotides are TGTGCTAGCAGCCCAACGCCGGGACTATATGAGACCCAGTACTTC.

The rearrangement links TRBV27 to TRBJ2-7; D may be TRBD2 (7 bases). CDR1 and CDR2 (germline): MNHEY, SMNVEV (reference sequence). V dropped 4 bases and J dropped 3 bases, with 16 bases sitting between them. The CDR3 extends over 15 amino acids. The CDR3 nucleotides are TGTGCCAGCAGTTCCCCAGGGGCGGGGGACTACGAGCAGTACTTC. It is translated as CASSSPGAGDYEQYF.

This chain connects TRBV27 to TRBJ2-1; 7 positions match TRBD2. V shed 3 bases and J 8 bases; nucleotides not matched to a gene: 7. Germline CDR1 is MNHEY and CDR2 is SMNVEV (reference sequence). The CDR3 extends over 14 amino acids. CDR3 sequence (DNA): TGTGCCAGCAGTTTGGTCCTAGCGGCTGATGAGCAGTTCTTC. It codes for CASSLVLAADEQFF.

This clonotype showed up many times. V gene TRBV4-1 combines with J gene TRBJ2-3, with TRBD2 as a possible D gene (5 bases). Trimming left V 5 bases short and J 4 bases short, with 10 bases between. The CDR3 contains 13 residues. Germline V lookup: CDR1 MGHRA, CDR2 YSYEKL. The CDR3 DNA reads TGCGCCAGCAGCAAACGTAGCGCAGATACGCAGTATTTT. Amino acids: CASSKRSADTQYF.

Ten or more counts support this clonotype. The chain uses TRBV10-3 and TRBJ2-5; no firm D call. Germline V lookup: CDR1 ENHRY, CDR2 SYGVKD. The CDR3 spans 13 residues. V lost 11 bases, J lost 1 base, and 14 bases lay in between. The CDR3 DNA follows: TGTGCCTCGTTGGACGCAGCCCAAGAGACCCAGTACTTC. This sequence encodes CASLDAAQETQYF.

The chain couples TRBV7-2 to TRBJ2-2; perhaps TRBD2 as D (6 bases). With 6 bases removed from V and 0 bases from J, the gap between germline ends came to 11 bases. The CDR3 runs 15 residues. Germline V gene data show CDR1 as SGHTA and CDR2 as FQGNSA. The CDR3 spells CASSPGVANTGELFF. The CDR3 DNA reads TGTGCCAGCAGTCCGGGAGTAGCGAACACCGGGGAGCTGTTTTTT.